This passage covers 27 T cell receptor beta chains from one sample sequenced in a study of cytotoxic CD8 clonotypes in ibrutinib-treated CLL. Generated by immunoSEQ multiplex PCR, the TCRdb table keeps only in-frame clones and is missing some. Altogether roughly 300,000 clones are present, about 72% being singletons, with the ten largest covering around 5.1%. The sequencing used PBMCs, collected at disease progression, from a patient treated with ibrutinib. The receptor set was obtained from a human donor with chronic lymphocytic leukemia.

J is TRBJ1-2 and V is TRBV9; TRBD1 matches 9 bases. After removal of 0 bases from V and 6 bases from J, the junction contained 6 bases not matched to a gene. The CDR3 contains 15 residues. CDR1 and CDR2 (germline): SGDLS, YYNGEE. The CDR3, as DNA: TGTGCCAGCAGCGTAGTAGTGGGGACAGGGAATGGCTACACCTTC. Amino acid sequence: CASSVVVGTGNGYTF.

In this sample, this clone turned up once. The chain uses TRBV10-3 and TRBJ2-5, with D perhaps matching TRBD2 (6 bases). The germline V gene has CDR1 ENHRY and CDR2 SYGVKD. V lost 10 bases to trimming and J lost 2 bases, with 14 bases between them. This CDR3 spans 13 amino acids. CDR3 in DNA: TGTGCCACGCCGTGGGGACTTCAAGAGACCCAGTACTTC. Its translation is CATPWGLQETQYF.

The rearrangement links TRBV6-1 to TRBJ2-3; D ambiguous. The germline gives CDR1 MNHNS, CDR2 SASEGT. Trimming took off 2 bases at V and 7 bases at J, with 4 bases between the two ends. This CDR3 has 11 amino acids. In nucleotides, the CDR3 is TGTGCCAGCAGTGAATTATATACGCAGTATTTT. It specifies CASSELYTQYF.

This chain connects TRBV10-3 to TRBJ2-3; D is uncertain. Germline V CDR1 and CDR2: ENHRY, SYGVKD. There are 14 residues in the CDR3. The V end lost 0 bases, the J end lost 2 bases, and 6 bases lay between the germline ends. CDR3 in amino acids: CAISESQSTDTQYF. The CDR3 DNA is TGTGCCATCAGTGAGTCGCAGTCCACAGATACGCAGTATTTT.

The chain joins TRBV9 to TRBJ2-5, with a possible D match to TRBD2 (5 bases). Germline V gives CDR1 SGDLS, CDR2 YYNGEE. Trimming stripped 0 bases from V and 5 bases from J, with 14 bases between. The CDR3 consists of 15 residues. The CDR3 reads CASSVDLWGEETQYF. The CDR3 DNA reads TGTGCCAGCAGCGTAGATTTGTGGGGAGAGGAGACCCAGTACTTC.

The chain couples TRBV6-5 to TRBJ2-1, with no clear D. Trimming cost V 2 bases and J 3 bases, with 8 bases left between them. The CDR3 contains 14 residues. Germline CDR1 is MNHEY and CDR2 is SVGAGI. The CDR3 DNA follows: TGTGCCAGCAGTTACGTTAGCCGCTACAATGAGCAGTTCTTC. Residues: CASSYVSRYNEQFF.

V gene TRBV4-1 combines with J gene TRBJ2-7, with unresolved D. V was cut by 0 bases and J by 3 bases, with 9 bases left in between. CDR1 MGHRA and CDR2 YSYEKL come from the germline V gene. CDR3 length: 14 residues. The CDR3: CASSQDSRFYEQYF. CDR3 coding DNA: TGCGCCAGCAGCCAAGATTCCAGGTTCTACGAGCAGTACTTC.

The chain couples TRBV29-1 to TRBJ1-3; D is uncertain. V was trimmed by 3 bases and J by 0 bases, leaving 6 bases between them. This CDR3 region has 13 residues. Germline CDR1 and CDR2: SQVTM and ANQGSEA. DNA of the CDR3: TGCAGCGTTGAGCTCGGCTCTGGAAACACCATATATTTT. It is translated as CSVELGSGNTIYF.

This clone was seen more than once but under ten times. This chain joins TRBV6-5 and TRBJ2-5, with D perhaps TRBD2 (5 bases). V gave up 0 bases and J gave up 1 base, with 6 bases separating them. Per germline, CDR1 MNHEY and CDR2 SVGAGI. This CDR3 has 14 amino acids. CDR3 nucleotides: TGTGCCAGCAGTTACTCGGACTCCCAAGAGACCCAGTACTTC. Protein product: CASSYSDSQETQYF.

The chain couples TRBV2 to TRBJ1-4; 8 bases fit TRBD1. V shed 4 bases, J shed 9 bases, and the junction held 10 bases outside the gene matches. Germline-derived CDR1 and CDR2 are SNHLY and FYNNEI. The length of the CDR3 is 15 residues. The CDR3 bases are TGTGCCAGCAGTGGCTCGACAGGGGTTTCTCAAAAACTGTTTTTT. Its translation: CASSGSTGVSQKLFF.

In DNA, the CDR3 is TGTGCCAGCAGCCCTCCTTGGACCTATGGCTACACCTTC. Its protein product is CASSPPWTYGYTF. This chain joins TRBV7-9 and TRBJ1-2; D unclear. CDR1 SEHNR and CDR2 FQNEAQ come from the germline V gene (reference sequence). This CDR3 contains 13 residues. V was shortened by 5 bases and J by 4 bases, with 11 bases between the two germline ends.

The chain joins TRBV28 to TRBJ2-6; 14 positions agree with TRBD2. Germline values: CDR1 MDHEN, CDR2 SYDVKM. J was trimmed by 2 bases and V by 6 bases; bases with no gene match: 12. This CDR3 has 20 residues. CDR3 nucleotide sequence: TGTGCCAGCAGAACCCCCGGGACTAGCGGGAGACCGCCTGGGGCCAACGTCCTGACTTTC. It specifies CASRTPGTSGRPPGANVLTF.

The gene calls are TRBV28 and TRBJ2-5; D is undetermined. The germline V gene has CDR1 MDHEN and CDR2 SYDVKM. The CDR3 is 13 amino acids. V was pared by 7 bases and J by 2 bases, with 11 bases between. In DNA form, the CDR3 reads TGTGCCAGCACCTCCTCGCGGCAAGAGACCCAGTACTTC. Its protein product is CASTSSRQETQYF. Looking up the rest from reference TRBV28 and TRBJ2-5 gives the full variable domain: DVKVTQSSRYLVKRTGEKVFLECVQDMDHENMFWYRQDPGLGLRLIYFSYDVKMKEKGDIPEGYSVSREKKERFSLILESASTNQTSMYLCASTSSRQETQYFGPGTRLLVL.

The V call is TRBV25-1, the J call TRBJ2-5; 8 positions agree with TRBD2. The CDR3 contains 15 residues. Looked up from germline, CDR1 is MGHDK and CDR2 is SYGVNS. Germline trimming cut 0 bases from V and 3 bases from J; bases unmatched to any gene: 3. The CDR3 DNA reads as TGTGCCAGCAGTGAATATACACTAGCGGAAGAGACCCAGTACTTC. Its protein is CASSEYTLAEETQYF.

CDR3 bases: TGTGCTAGTGGTTTGAGCCTACAGGGGGCGGGGGAGACCCAGTACTTC. It specifies CASGLSLQGAGETQYF. The V gene is TRBV12-5, the J gene TRBJ2-5, with 9 nucleotides matching TRBD1. The CDR3 contains 16 residues. Germline V gives CDR1 LGHNT, CDR2 FRNRAP. Losses at the gene ends were 2 bases for V and 5 bases for J; bases not matched to a gene: 9.

The chain is built from TRBV19 and TRBJ2-7; 8 positions agree with TRBD1. With 5 bases clipped from V and 3 bases from J, the junction kept 18 bases outside the gene matches. The CDR3 runs 18 residues. Germline loops: CDR1 LNHDA, CDR2 SQIVND (reference sequence). The CDR3 loop is CASSGARQGSLSVYEQYF. CDR3 bases: TGTGCCAGTAGTGGTGCCAGACAGGGGAGTTTATCTGTCTACGAGCAGTACTTC.

This clone has just one count. The chain has TRBV4-3 and TRBJ2-3, with a weak D call TRBD2 (6 bases). Per the germline V gene, CDR1 is LGHNA and CDR2 is YSLEER. This CDR3 contains 17 residues. The germline V and J ends were trimmed by 0 bases and 4 bases, with 17 bases remaining between them. CDR3 loop: CASSQDRGGNLPDTQYF. The CDR3 nucleotides are TGCGCCAGCAGCCAAGATAGGGGCGGGAACTTACCAGATACGCAGTATTTT.

This clone has just one count. V gene TRBV29-1 combines with J gene TRBJ2-1; TRBD1 might be the D (6 bases). Trimming stripped 1 base from V and 10 bases from J, with 20 bases between. CDR3 length: 15 residues. Looked up from germline, CDR1 is SQVTM and CDR2 is ANQGSEA. The CDR3 is CSVEGGRGVDAEQFF. CDR3 DNA: TGCAGCGTTGAAGGGGGCAGGGGTGTCGACGCGGAGCAGTTCTTC.

This chain uses TRBV29-1 with TRBJ1-1; TRBD1 might be the D (6 bases). Germline V gene sequence: CDR1 SQVTM, CDR2 ANQGSEA. V gave up 6 bases and J gave up 9 bases, with 20 bases separating them. The CDR3 length is 13 residues. The CDR3 sequence: CSVRTGFPPKAFF. CDR3 DNA: TGCAGCGTACGCACAGGGTTTCCCCCAAAAGCTTTCTTT. The entire variable domain, with the rest obtained from reference TRBV29-1 and TRBJ1-1, is as follows: SAVISQKPSRDICQRGTSLTIQCQVDSQVTMMFWYRQQPGQSLTLIATANQGSEATYESGFVIDKFPISRPNLTFSTLTVSNMSPEDSSIYLCSVRTGFPPKAFFGQGTRLTVV.

V gene TRBV5-5 combines with J gene TRBJ2-7; D remains unclear. Germline CDR1 is SGHKS and CDR2 is YYEKEE (reference sequence). V was cut by 1 base and J by 5 bases, with 13 bases left in between. The CDR3 is made up of 14 amino acids. The CDR3 reads CASSLSGAKDEQYF. CDR3 nucleotide sequence: TGTGCCAGCAGCTTGTCTGGAGCAAAGGACGAGCAGTACTTC.

The chain links TRBV9 to TRBJ2-3; 7 bases are a match to TRBD2. CDR1 SGDLS and CDR2 YYNGEE come from the germline V gene. V was clipped by 4 bases and J by 0 bases; unmatched bases: 5. The CDR3 length is 15 residues. CDR3 loop: CASSLASGSTDTQYF. The CDR3 nucleotides are TGTGCCAGCAGCCTAGCTAGCGGAAGCACAGATACGCAGTATTTT.

This chain joins TRBV6-1 and TRBJ1-2; D gene ambiguous. Per germline, CDR1 MNHNS and CDR2 SASEGT. V was cut by 4 bases and J by 4 bases, with 13 bases left in between. The CDR3 covers 14 residues. CDR3 nucleotide sequence: TGTGCCAGCAGTGCTGAGAACCTAGTCTATGGCTACACCTTC. Its translation is CASSAENLVYGYTF.

The chain has TRBV15 and TRBJ2-7, with TRBD2 matching over 14 bases. The V and J ends lost 2 bases and 5 bases, in that order; junction bases with no gene match: 14. Germline V gene data show CDR1 as LNHNV and CDR2 as YYDKDF (reference sequence). The CDR3 runs 19 residues. CDR3 region: CATSRRLAGGPVRPHEQYF. The DNA of the CDR3 is TGTGCCACCAGCAGAAGACTAGCGGGAGGGCCGGTTCGTCCTCACGAGCAGTACTTC.

The V call is TRBV5-5, the J call TRBJ2-2; D is undetermined. CDR3 length: 14 residues. V lost 4 bases, J lost 4 bases, and 11 bases lay in between. In germline, CDR1 is SGHKS, CDR2 YYEKEE (reference sequence). This CDR3 is CASSIYYLTGELFF. The DNA for the CDR3 is TGTGCCAGCAGCATCTACTATCTCACCGGGGAGCTGTTTTTT.

The genes are TRBV2 and TRBJ1-1; no definite D call. V was clipped by 7 bases and J by 5 bases, with 17 bases between them. The CDR3 loop spans 14 amino acids. Germline CDR1 reads SNHLY; CDR2 reads FYNNEI. The CDR3 loop is CASTGPDPRTEAFF. The CDR3 coding sequence is TGTGCCAGCACCGGGCCAGACCCGCGGACTGAAGCTTTCTTT.

The V call is TRBV7-9, the J call TRBJ2-4; TRBD2 matches at 9 bases. V lost 5 bases to trimming and J lost 7 bases; unmatched junction nucleotides: 21. The CDR3 has 19 residues. In germline, CDR1 is SEHNR, CDR2 FQNEAQ (reference sequence). The CDR3 spells CASSRTGLAGWDGGNIQYF. CDR3 sequence (DNA): TGTGCCAGCAGCCGAACGGGGCTAGCGGGATGGGACGGCGGGAACATTCAGTACTTC.

V and J are TRBV25-1 and TRBJ2-2, with D hard to call. Germline V lookup: CDR1 MGHDK, CDR2 SYGVNS. V was trimmed by 1 base and J by 1 base, leaving 7 bases between them. This CDR3 has 15 residues. The CDR3 DNA is TGTGCCAGCAGTGAATGGTCCAGGAACACCGGGGAGCTGTTTTTT. The encoded protein is CASSEWSRNTGELFF.